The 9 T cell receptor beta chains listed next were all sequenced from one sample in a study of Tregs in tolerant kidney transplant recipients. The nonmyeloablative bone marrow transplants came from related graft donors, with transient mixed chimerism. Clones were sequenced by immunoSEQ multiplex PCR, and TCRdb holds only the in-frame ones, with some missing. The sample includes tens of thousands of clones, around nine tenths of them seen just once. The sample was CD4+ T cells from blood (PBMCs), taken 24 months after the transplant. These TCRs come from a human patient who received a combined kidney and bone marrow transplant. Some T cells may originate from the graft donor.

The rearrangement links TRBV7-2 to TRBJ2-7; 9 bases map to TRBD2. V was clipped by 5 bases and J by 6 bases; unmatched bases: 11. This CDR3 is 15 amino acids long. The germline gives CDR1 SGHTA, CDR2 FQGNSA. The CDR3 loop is CASSTLGSGSTEQYF. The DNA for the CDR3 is TGTGCCAGCAGCACTTTGGGTAGCGGGAGTACCGAGCAGTACTTC. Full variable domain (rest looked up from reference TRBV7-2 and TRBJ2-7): GAGVSQSPSNKVTEKGKDVELRCDPISGHTALYWYRQSLGQGLEFLIYFQGNSAPDKSGLPSDRFSAERTGGSVSTLTIQRTQQEDSAVYLCASSTLGSGSTEQYFGPGTRLTVT.

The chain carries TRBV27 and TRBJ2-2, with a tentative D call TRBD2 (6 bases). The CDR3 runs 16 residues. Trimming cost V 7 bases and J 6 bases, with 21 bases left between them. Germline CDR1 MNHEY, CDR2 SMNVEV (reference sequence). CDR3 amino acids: CASTRSPGGGAGELFF. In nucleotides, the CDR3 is TGTGCCAGCACCCGCTCTCCGGGCGGCGGGGCCGGGGAGCTGTTTTTT.

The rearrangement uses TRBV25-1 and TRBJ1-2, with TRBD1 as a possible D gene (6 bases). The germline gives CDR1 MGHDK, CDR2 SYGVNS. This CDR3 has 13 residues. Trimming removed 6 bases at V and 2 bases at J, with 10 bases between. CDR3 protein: CASSTGQNYGYTF. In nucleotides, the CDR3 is TGTGCCAGCAGCACGGGACAAAACTATGGCTACACCTTC.

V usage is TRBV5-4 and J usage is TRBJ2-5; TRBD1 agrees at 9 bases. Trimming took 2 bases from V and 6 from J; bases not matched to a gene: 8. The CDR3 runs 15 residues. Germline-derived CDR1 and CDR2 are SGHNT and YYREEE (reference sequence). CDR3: CASSFGQGRGQTQYF. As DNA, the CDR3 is TGTGCCAGCAGCTTCGGACAGGGGAGGGGACAGACCCAGTACTTC.

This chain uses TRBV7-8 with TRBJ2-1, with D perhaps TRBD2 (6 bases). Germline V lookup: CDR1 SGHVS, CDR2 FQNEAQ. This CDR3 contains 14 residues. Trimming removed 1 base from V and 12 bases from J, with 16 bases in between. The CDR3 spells CASSLGTSPTRQFF. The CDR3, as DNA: TGTGCCAGCAGCTTAGGAACTAGCCCGACACGGCAGTTCTTC.

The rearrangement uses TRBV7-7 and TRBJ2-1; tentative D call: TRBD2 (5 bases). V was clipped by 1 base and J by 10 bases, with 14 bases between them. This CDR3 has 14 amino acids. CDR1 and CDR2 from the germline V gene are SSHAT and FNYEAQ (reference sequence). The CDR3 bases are TGTGCCAGCAGCTTAGACCTACGGGGAGACGAGCAGTTCTTC. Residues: CASSLDLRGDEQFF.

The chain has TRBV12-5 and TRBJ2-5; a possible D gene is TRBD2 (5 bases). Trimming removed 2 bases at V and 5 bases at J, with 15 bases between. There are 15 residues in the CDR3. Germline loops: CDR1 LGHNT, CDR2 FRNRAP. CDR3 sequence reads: CASGLTPGVGETQYF. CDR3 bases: TGTGCTAGTGGTTTGACCCCCGGGGTTGGGGAGACCCAGTACTTC. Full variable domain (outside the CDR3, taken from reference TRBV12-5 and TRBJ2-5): DARVTQTPRHKVTEMGQEVTMRCQPILGHNTVFWYRQTMMQGLELLAYFRNRAPLDDSGMPKDRFSAEMPDATLATLKIQPSEPRDSAVYFCASGLTPGVGETQYFGPGTRLLVL.

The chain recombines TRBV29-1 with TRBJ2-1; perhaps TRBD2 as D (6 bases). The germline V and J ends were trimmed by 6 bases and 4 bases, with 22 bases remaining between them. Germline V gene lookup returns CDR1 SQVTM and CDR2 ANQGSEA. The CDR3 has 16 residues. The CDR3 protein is CSVGPTMGLSYNEQFF. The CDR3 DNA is TGCAGCGTCGGTCCAACCATGGGACTCTCATACAATGAGCAGTTCTTC.

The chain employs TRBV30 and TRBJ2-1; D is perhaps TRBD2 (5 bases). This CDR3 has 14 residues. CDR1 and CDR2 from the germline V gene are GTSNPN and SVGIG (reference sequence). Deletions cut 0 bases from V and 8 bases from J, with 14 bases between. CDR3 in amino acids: CAWSVRGSRDEQFF. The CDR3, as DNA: TGTGCCTGGAGTGTAAGAGGGAGCCGGGATGAGCAGTTCTTC.